This TCR beta chain was found in a study of T cells in Graves' hyperthyroidism and ophthalmopathy. Study at large: Pretreatment peripheral blood was obtained at initial diagnosis.

Patients with ophthalmopathy all had a Clinical Activity Score of at least 3, a NOSPECS grade of at least 4 and duration under 3 months. Patients were excluded for uncontrolled infection, other autoimmune disease, pregnancy or lactation. Trimming left V 4 bases short and J 4 bases short, with 20 bases between. Germline CDR1 reads MDHEN; CDR2 reads SYDVKM. This CDR3 contains 16 residues. RNA transcripts provided the source from which TCR beta CDR3 regions were amplified. Researchers ran a first-round RT-PCR on the TCR CDR3 using the HTBI primer set. TCRdb itself ran the multiplex PCR reads through MiXCR, one entry per CDR3 protein. The sample comprises approximately 570,000 distinct CDR3 sequences, just under 20% of which are singletons, and 45% to 50% rests with the top ten. This clonotype has at least ten counts. The antigen remains unidentified. Overall study findings and caveats: Ophthalmopathy onset followed model prediction by a median approximately 6.2 months.

The gene calls are TRBV28 and TRBJ2-7; D is unresolved. Specimen: blood. The clonotype was recovered from a man aged 35-49 years with Graves' ophthalmopathy. As DNA, the CDR3 is TGTGCCAGCAGTTCTCCCTTGGCAGGCTTAACGTACGAGCAGTACTTC. It specifies CASSSPLAGLTYEQYF.